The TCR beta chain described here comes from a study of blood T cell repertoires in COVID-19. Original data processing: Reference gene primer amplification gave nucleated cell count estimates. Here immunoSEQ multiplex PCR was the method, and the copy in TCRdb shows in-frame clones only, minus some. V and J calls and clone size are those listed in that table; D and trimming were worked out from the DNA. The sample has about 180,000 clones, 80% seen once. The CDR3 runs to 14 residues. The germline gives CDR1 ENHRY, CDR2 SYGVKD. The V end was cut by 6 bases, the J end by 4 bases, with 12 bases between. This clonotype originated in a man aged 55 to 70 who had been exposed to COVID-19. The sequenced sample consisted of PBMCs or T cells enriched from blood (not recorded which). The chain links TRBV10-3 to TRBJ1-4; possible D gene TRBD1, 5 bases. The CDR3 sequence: CAISATRDNEKLFF. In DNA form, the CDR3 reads TGTGCCATCAGCGCGACCAGGGATAATGAAAAACTGTTTTTT.